This T cell receptor beta chain was profiled in a study of response to subunit inactivated influenza vaccine. This clonotype was observed many times. Germline loops: CDR1 SQVTM, CDR2 ANQGSEA. The CDR3 is 15 residues long. V dropped 0 bases and J dropped 1 base, with 7 bases sitting between them. TCRdb called the RT-PCR reads again in MiXCR, with one record for every CDR3 protein. The sample yields about 500,000 distinct CDR3 sequences, approximately 15% seen once. V is TRBV29-1 and J is TRBJ2-6; tentatively, D is TRBD1 (5 bases). This TCR came from a man aged 50 to 69 who received an inactivated influenza vaccine. Source: CD4+ T cells sorted from PBMCs, taken 23 months after vaccination. CDR3 in DNA: TGCAGCGTTGAAGAACAGGCGTCTGGGGCCAACGTCCTGACTTTC. It translates to CSVEEQASGANVLTF.